The 23 T cell receptor beta chains in this list originate from one sample, sequenced in a study of shared clonotypes between healthy human individuals. TCRdb's table, derived via immunoSEQ multiplex PCR, lists solely in-frame clones and lacks some. The data show some 2 million clones, with 95% seen just once and roughly 0.13% held by the top ten. The sequenced material came from naive CD4+ T cells sorted from blood. Subset meaning: CD45RA+ positively selected. Receptors were obtained from a man younger than 35 in good health.

As regards this clone: Germline and junction disagree at one end, which may indicate a read error. The chain is built from TRBV7-7 and TRBJ2-2, with D maybe TRBD1 (6 bases). The germline V gene has CDR1 SSHAT and CDR2 FNYEAQ (reference sequence). This CDR3 is built from 14 residues. CDR3 amino acids: CASSSGQYTGELFF. The DNA for the CDR3 is TGTGCTAGCAGCTCAGGACAGTACACCGGGGAGCTGTTTTTT.

The rearrangement uses TRBV10-3 and TRBJ2-5; D is perhaps TRBD2 (6 bases). Germline CDR1 ENHRY, CDR2 SYGVKD. Trimming stripped 8 bases from V and 2 bases from J, with 12 bases between. The CDR3 is made up of 13 amino acids. The CDR3 is CAIGSGLQETQYF. In DNA form, the CDR3 reads TGTGCCATCGGAAGCGGACTACAAGAGACCCAGTACTTC.

The CDR3 here is CASSKQENYNEQFF. In DNA, the CDR3 is TGCGCCAGCAGTAAACAGGAGAACTACAATGAGCAGTTCTTC. This rearrangement joins TRBV5-1 to TRBJ2-1; D may be TRBD1 (5 bases). The germline V gene encodes CDR1 SGHRS and CDR2 YFSETQ. The CDR3 runs to 14 residues. V shed 5 bases and J shed 3 bases, with 12 bases lying between them. Based on the CDR3 plus reference TRBV5-1 and TRBJ2-1, the full variable domain is KAGVTQTPRYLIKTRGQQVTLSCSPISGHRSVSWYQQTPGQGLQFLFEYFSETQRNKGNFPGRFSGRQFSNSRSEMNVSTLELGDSALYLCASSKQENYNEQFFGPGTRLTVL.

This rearrangement joins TRBV19 to TRBJ2-7, with 13 bases that match TRBD2. This CDR3 has 17 residues. V trimming: 5 bases; J trimming: 0 bases; junction bases outside the gene matches: 7. CDR1 and CDR2 from the germline V gene are LNHDA and SQIVND (reference sequence). The DNA of the CDR3 is TGTGCCAGTAGTGTTGGGACTAGCGGGACCAGCTCCTACGAGCAGTACTTC. This gives the protein CASSVGTSGTSSYEQYF.

A note on this clone: Other DNA sequences within the sample encode an identical CDR3. The chain carries TRBV27 and TRBJ2-2; D unresolved. From germline, CDR1 is MNHEY and CDR2 SMNVEV (reference sequence). V shed 0 bases and J shed 5 bases, with 1 base lying between them. The CDR3 covers 12 residues. CDR3 region: CASSLSTGELFF. CDR3 sequence (DNA): TGTGCCAGCAGTTTATCAACCGGGGAGCTGTTTTTT.

A word on this clone: Other DNA sequences in this specimen translate into the identical CDR3. The chain joins TRBV5-4 to TRBJ2-7; 7 nucleotides agree with TRBD2. The CDR3 runs to 15 residues. Germline V lookup: CDR1 SGHNT, CDR2 YYREEE (reference sequence). V lost 0 bases, J lost 0 bases, and 3 bases stayed unmatched. The CDR3: CASSLAGLSSYEQYF. The CDR3 bases are TGTGCCAGCAGCTTGGCGGGACTAAGCTCCTACGAGCAGTACTTC.

This clone was recorded only once. V gene TRBV5-1 combines with J gene TRBJ2-7; D assignment may be TRBD1 or TRBD2 (5 bases each). Germline V gene lookup returns CDR1 SGHRS and CDR2 YFSETQ. Deletions cut 0 bases from V and 7 bases from J, with 20 bases between. CDR3 size: 16 residues. CDR3 sequence reads: CASSLAEGPGTGEQYF. The CDR3 DNA is TGCGCCAGCAGCTTGGCCGAGGGGCCAGGGACGGGAGAGCAGTACTTC.

The rearrangement joins TRBV2 to TRBJ2-3; D is unclear. The ends were cut back, 5 bases at V and 3 bases at J, with 15 bases in the middle. The CDR3 is 15 residues long. Germline values: CDR1 SNHLY, CDR2 FYNNEI. CDR3 DNA sequence: TGTGCCAGCAGTAGGACGGGTGTGGGAACAGATACGCAGTATTTT. Its translation: CASSRTGVGTDTQYF.

The rearrangement uses TRBV18 and TRBJ2-5; D call uncertain. In germline, CDR1 is KGHSH, CDR2 LQKENI. The CDR3 consists of 14 residues. Deletions cut 0 bases from V and 1 base from J, with 6 bases between. CDR3 loop: CASSPPLSQETQYF. Written as DNA, the CDR3 is TGTGCCAGCTCACCACCTCTCAGCCAAGAGACCCAGTACTTC.

This CDR3 is CASISRQGGLYEQYF. The CDR3 DNA sequence: TGTGCCAGCATCTCGAGACAGGGGGGCCTCTATGAGCAGTACTTC. The gene calls are TRBV6-4 and TRBJ2-7; TRBD1 aligns across 9 bases. Looked up from germline, CDR1 is MRHNA and CDR2 is SNTAGT. The CDR3 contains 15 residues. V was pared by 7 bases and J by 7 bases, with 14 bases of the junction left unmatched.

The chain uses TRBV13 and TRBJ2-2, with unresolved D. V lost 5 bases and J 5 bases, leaving 12 bases between the germline ends. CDR3 length: 14 amino acids. In germline, CDR1 is PRHDT, CDR2 FYEKMQ (reference sequence). The CDR3 loop reads CASSPPGSTGELFF. DNA for the CDR3: TGTGCCAGCAGCCCGCCCGGATCTACCGGGGAGCTGTTTTTT.

This chain uses TRBV20-1 with TRBJ2-1; D gene unclear. This CDR3 region has 10 residues. The germline V gene encodes CDR1 DFQATT and CDR2 SNEGSKA (reference sequence). The V gene lost 5 bases and the J gene lost 6 bases, with 5 bases spanning the gap. The CDR3 spells CSAGRNEQFF. CDR3 DNA sequence: TGCAGTGCTGGCCGCAATGAGCAGTTCTTC.

This chain uses TRBV9 with TRBJ2-2; D gene unclear. The germline V and J ends were trimmed by 2 bases and 4 bases, with 6 bases remaining between them. The CDR3 extends over 13 amino acids. Germline V gene lookup returns CDR1 SGDLS and CDR2 YYNGEE. The DNA of the CDR3 is TGTGCCAGCAGCGTCTCGCTCACCGGGGAGCTGTTTTTT. This encodes CASSVSLTGELFF.

This clone is a singleton in its sample. The V gene is TRBV21-1, the J gene TRBJ2-3. TRBV21-1 is tagged as a pseudogene. This CDR3 spans 18 amino acids. Here the CDR3 reads CASSKAFTGTDASDTQYF. The CDR3, as DNA: TGTGCCAGCAGCAAAGCCTTTACCGGGACGGACGCCTCAGATACGCAGTATTTT.

This clone occurred once. The J gene is TRBJ2-1, the V gene TRBV7-9, with TRBD1 as a possible D gene (6 bases). This CDR3 has 16 residues. Germline values: CDR1 SEHNR, CDR2 FQNEAQ (reference sequence). The V gene lost 5 bases and the J gene lost 0 bases, with 14 bases spanning the gap. The CDR3 reads CASSVDRPSSYNEQFF. Written as DNA, the CDR3 is TGTGCCAGCAGCGTAGACAGGCCTAGCTCCTACAATGAGCAGTTCTTC.

The chain recombines TRBV9 with TRBJ1-6, with D possibly matching TRBD1 (5 bases). This CDR3 region has 15 residues. Germline V gene data show CDR1 as SGDLS and CDR2 as YYNGEE. Trimming stripped 0 bases from V and 7 bases from J, with 11 bases between. CDR3 protein: CASSVDGAVNSPLHF. DNA of the CDR3: TGTGCCAGCAGCGTAGATGGGGCTGTCAATTCACCCCTCCACTTT.

The V and J genes are TRBV29-1 and TRBJ2-2; D ambiguous. Germline CDR1 is SQVTM and CDR2 is ANQGSEA. Deletions cut 2 bases from V and 5 bases from J, with 12 bases between. There are 14 residues in the CDR3. CDR3 sequence reads: CSVETLQGTGELFF. Written as DNA, the CDR3 is TGCAGCGTTGAAACGCTACAAGGGACCGGGGAGCTGTTTTTT.

The V and J genes are TRBV7-9 and TRBJ2-5; D perhaps matches TRBD2 (6 bases). Germline assignment: CDR1 SEHNR and CDR2 FQNEAQ (reference sequence). V lost 1 base and J lost 1, with 13 bases in between. The CDR3 spans 16 residues. The chain's CDR3 is CASSLGLGNLQETQYF. The DNA of the CDR3 is TGTGCCAGCAGCTTAGGACTAGGAAACCTCCAAGAGACCCAGTACTTC.

This chain uses TRBV5-4 with TRBJ2-1, with unresolved D. Germline V CDR1 and CDR2: SGHNT, YYREEE (reference sequence). Deletions cut 6 bases from V and 5 bases from J, with 6 bases between. This CDR3 spans 11 amino acids. CDR3 amino acids: CASNRNNEQFF. The CDR3 DNA follows: TGTGCCAGCAACCGAAACAATGAGCAGTTCTTC.

This chain connects TRBV5-1 to TRBJ2-5, with a weak D call TRBD1 (5 bases). This CDR3 region has 14 residues. The germline CDR1 and CDR2 sequences are SGHRS and YFSETQ. Trimming removed 9 bases from V and 5 bases from J, with 20 bases in between. The CDR3 sequence is CATKPGHAGETQYF. The CDR3 region has the DNA TGCGCCACCAAGCCGGGTCACGCAGGGGAGACCCAGTACTTC.

The chain couples TRBV28 to TRBJ1-3; tentative D call: TRBD1 (6 bases). The germline V gene has CDR1 MDHEN and CDR2 SYDVKM. Trimming stripped 5 bases from V and 0 bases from J, with 17 bases between. The CDR3 runs 17 residues. The CDR3 loop reads CASSPGTPSSSGNTIYF. DNA of the CDR3: TGTGCCAGCAGTCCTGGGACACCTTCGAGCTCTGGAAACACCATATATTTT.

A note on this clone: Other DNA sequences in this sample translate to the same CDR3. V usage is TRBV6-5 and J usage is TRBJ2-7; 9 bases fit TRBD2. Germline loops: CDR1 MNHEY, CDR2 SVGAGI. J was trimmed by 3 bases and V by 6 bases; bases with no gene match: 6. The CDR3 runs 14 residues. CDR3 sequence (DNA): TGTGCCAGCAGCCTACTAGCGGGTGACTACGAGCAGTACTTC. This translates into CASSLLAGDYEQYF.

This chain uses TRBV7-9 with TRBJ1-1, with TRBD1 identical over 10 bases. The V gene end was trimmed by 7 bases and the J gene end by 9 bases; junction bases not matched to a gene: 5. The CDR3 contains 12 residues. The V gene's germline CDR1 is SEHNR and CDR2 FQNEAQ (reference sequence). This chain's CDR3 is CASIPDRGQAFF. The CDR3 nucleotides read TGTGCCAGCATACCTGACAGGGGGCAAGCTTTCTTT.